Sequencing of this T cell receptor (beta chain) was carried out in a study of cytomegalovirus exposure and HLA in healthy donors. CDR1 MNHNS and CDR2 SASEGT come from the germline V gene. V shed 2 bases and J 4 bases; nucleotides not matched to a gene: 10. There are 16 residues in the CDR3. Findings and limits, study-wide: Many donors shared some public TCRs, even though most TCR sequences were rare. The tendency of first-cohort TCR clusters to co-occur in the approximately 120 validation repertoires was identified by a subsequent analysis. Three chains linked to CMV were shown in vitro to be specific for CMV antigens.

Libraries were prepared by immunoSEQ multiplex PCR; TCRdb keeps only in-frame clonotypes and omits some of them. The sample contains about 98,000 clones, approximately 84% of which appear only once. This clone was detected only a few times. Its antigen is unidentified. This rearrangement joins TRBV6-1 to TRBJ2-7, with TRBD1 identical over 8 bases. The specimen sequenced was PBMCs. This clonotype was obtained from a man between 18 and 29 years old in good health and CMV-seropositive. CDR3 DNA: TGTGCCAGCAGTGAACAATCCGGGACAGGTGGGTACGAGCAGTACTTC. The encoded protein is CASSEQSGTGGYEQYF.